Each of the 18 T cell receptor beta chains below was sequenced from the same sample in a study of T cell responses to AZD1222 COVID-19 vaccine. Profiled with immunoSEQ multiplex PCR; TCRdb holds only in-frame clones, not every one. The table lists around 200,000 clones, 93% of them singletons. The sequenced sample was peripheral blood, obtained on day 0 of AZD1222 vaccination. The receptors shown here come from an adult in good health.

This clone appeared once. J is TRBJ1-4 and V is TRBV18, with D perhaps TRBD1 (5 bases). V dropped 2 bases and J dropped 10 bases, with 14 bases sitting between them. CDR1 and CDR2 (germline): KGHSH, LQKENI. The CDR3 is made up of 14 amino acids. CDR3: CASSPGGELGKLFF. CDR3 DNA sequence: TGTGCCAGCTCACCAGGGGGAGAGCTAGGAAAACTGTTTTTT. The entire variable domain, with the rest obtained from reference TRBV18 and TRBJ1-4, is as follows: NAGVMQNPRHLVRRRGQEARLRCSPMKGHSHVYWYRQLPEEGLKFMVYLQKENIIDESGMPKERFSAEFPKEGPSILRIQQVVRGDSAAYFCASSPGGELGKLFFGSGTQLSVL.

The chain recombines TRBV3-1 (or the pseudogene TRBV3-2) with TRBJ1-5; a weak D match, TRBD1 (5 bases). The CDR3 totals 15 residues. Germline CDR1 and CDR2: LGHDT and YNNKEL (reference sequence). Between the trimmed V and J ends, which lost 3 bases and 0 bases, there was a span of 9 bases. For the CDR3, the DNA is TGTGCCAGCAGCCAGGGGGTGGATAGCAATCAGCCCCAGCATTTT. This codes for CASSQGVDSNQPQHF.

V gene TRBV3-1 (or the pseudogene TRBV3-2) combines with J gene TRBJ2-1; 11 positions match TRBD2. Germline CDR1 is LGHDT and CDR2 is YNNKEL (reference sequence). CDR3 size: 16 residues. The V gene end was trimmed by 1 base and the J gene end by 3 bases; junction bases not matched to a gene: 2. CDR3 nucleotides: TGTGCCAGCAGCCAAGCACTAGCGGGAGACTACAATGAGCAGTTCTTC. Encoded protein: CASSQALAGDYNEQFF.

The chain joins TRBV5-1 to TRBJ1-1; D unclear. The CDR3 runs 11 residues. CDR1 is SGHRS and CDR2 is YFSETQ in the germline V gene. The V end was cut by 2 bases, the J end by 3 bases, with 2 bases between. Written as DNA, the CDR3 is TGCGCCAGCAGCTTAGACACTGAAGCTTTCTTT. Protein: CASSLDTEAFF.

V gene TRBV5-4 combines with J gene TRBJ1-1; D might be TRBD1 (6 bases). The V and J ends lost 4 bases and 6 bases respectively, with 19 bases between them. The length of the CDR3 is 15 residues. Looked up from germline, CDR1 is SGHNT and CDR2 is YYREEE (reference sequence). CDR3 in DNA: TGTGCCAGCAGCGTTTCCGTACAGGGTGCGTCTGAAGCTTTCTTT. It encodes CASSVSVQGASEAFF.

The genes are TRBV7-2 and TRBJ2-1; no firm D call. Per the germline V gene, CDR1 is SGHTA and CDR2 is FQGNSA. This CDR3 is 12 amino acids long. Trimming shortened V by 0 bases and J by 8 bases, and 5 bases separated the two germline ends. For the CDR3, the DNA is TGTGCCAGCAGCTTAGCGCTATATGAGCAGTTCTTC. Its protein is CASSLALYEQFF.

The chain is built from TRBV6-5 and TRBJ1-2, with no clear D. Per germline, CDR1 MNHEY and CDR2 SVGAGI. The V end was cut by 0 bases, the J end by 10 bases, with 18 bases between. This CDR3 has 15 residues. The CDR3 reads CASSYSSTATIDYTF. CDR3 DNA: TGTGCCAGCAGTTACTCGAGTACCGCTACTATTGACTACACCTTC.

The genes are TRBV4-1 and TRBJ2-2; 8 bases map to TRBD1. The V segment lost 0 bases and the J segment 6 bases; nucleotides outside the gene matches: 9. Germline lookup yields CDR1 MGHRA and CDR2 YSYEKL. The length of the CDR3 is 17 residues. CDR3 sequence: CASSQDWTGFNAGELFF. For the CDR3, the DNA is TGCGCCAGCAGCCAAGATTGGACAGGGTTCAACGCCGGGGAGCTGTTTTTT.

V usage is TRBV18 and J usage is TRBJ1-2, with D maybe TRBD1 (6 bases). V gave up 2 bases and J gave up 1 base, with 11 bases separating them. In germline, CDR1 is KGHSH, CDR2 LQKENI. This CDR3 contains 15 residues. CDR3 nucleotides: TGTGCCAGCTCACCATTACAGGGAGATAACTATGGCTACACCTTC. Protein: CASSPLQGDNYGYTF.

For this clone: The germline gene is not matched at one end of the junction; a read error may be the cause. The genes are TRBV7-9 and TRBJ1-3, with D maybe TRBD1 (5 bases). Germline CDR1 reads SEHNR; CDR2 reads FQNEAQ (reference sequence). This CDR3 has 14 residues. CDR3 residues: CASSLEGDRDRLGF. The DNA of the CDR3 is TGTGCCAGCAGCTTAGAAGGGGACCGGGACCGATTGGGTTTT.

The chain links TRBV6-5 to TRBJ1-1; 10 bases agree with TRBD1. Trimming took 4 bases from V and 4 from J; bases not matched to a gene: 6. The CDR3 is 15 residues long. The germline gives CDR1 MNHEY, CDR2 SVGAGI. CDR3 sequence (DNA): TGTGCCAGCAGTTTCGACAGGGGGCTGGGCACTGAAGCTTTCTTT. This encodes CASSFDRGLGTEAFF.

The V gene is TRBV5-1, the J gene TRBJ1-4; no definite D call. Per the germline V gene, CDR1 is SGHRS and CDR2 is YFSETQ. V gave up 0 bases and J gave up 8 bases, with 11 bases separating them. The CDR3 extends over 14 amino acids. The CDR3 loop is CASSLGGGTEKLFF. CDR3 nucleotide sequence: TGCGCCAGCAGCTTGGGAGGTGGAACCGAAAAACTGTTTTTT.

The CDR3 DNA follows: TGTGCCAGCAGTACACAGGGATCTAACTATGGCTACACCTTC. Translating gives CASSTQGSNYGYTF. The chain combines TRBV2 with TRBJ1-2; a weak D match, TRBD1 (6 bases). CDR1 is SNHLY and CDR2 is FYNNEI in the germline V gene. The CDR3 is made up of 14 amino acids. The germline V and J ends were trimmed by 5 bases and 0 bases, with 10 bases remaining between them.

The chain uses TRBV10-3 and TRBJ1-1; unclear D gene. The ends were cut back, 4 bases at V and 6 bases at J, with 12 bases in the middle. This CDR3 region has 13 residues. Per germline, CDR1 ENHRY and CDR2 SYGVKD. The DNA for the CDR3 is TGTGCCATCAGTGCGGCCAAATCAGCTGAAGCTTTCTTT. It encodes CAISAAKSAEAFF.

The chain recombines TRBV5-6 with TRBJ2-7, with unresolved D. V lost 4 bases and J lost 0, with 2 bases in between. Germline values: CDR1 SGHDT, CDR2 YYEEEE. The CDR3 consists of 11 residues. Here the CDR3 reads CASSVSYEQYF. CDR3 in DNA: TGTGCCAGCAGCGTCTCCTACGAGCAGTACTTC. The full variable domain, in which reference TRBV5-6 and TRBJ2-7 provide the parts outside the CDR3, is DAGVTQSPTHLIKTRGQQVTLRCSPKSGHDTVSWYQQALGQGPQFIFQYYEEEERQRGNFPDRFSGHQFPNYSSELNVNALLLGDSALYLCASSVSYEQYFGPGTRLTVT.

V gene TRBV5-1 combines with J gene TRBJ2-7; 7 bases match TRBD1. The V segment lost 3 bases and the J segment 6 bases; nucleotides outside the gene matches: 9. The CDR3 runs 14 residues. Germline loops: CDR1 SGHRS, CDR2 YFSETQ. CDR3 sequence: CASSSGQLIVEQYF. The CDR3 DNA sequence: TGCGCCAGCAGCTCGGGACAGCTCATTGTCGAGCAGTACTTC. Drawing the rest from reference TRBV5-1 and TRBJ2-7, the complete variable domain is KAGVTQTPRYLIKTRGQQVTLSCSPISGHRSVSWYQQTPGQGLQFLFEYFSETQRNKGNFPGRFSGRQFSNSRSEMNVSTLELGDSALYLCASSSGQLIVEQYFGPGTRLTVT.

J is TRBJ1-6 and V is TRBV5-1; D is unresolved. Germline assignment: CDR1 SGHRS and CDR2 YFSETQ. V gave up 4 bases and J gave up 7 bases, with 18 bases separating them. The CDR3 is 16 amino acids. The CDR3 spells CASSPDGQAGNSPLHF. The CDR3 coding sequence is TGCGCCAGCAGCCCCGATGGGCAGGCGGGAAATTCACCCCTCCACTTT.

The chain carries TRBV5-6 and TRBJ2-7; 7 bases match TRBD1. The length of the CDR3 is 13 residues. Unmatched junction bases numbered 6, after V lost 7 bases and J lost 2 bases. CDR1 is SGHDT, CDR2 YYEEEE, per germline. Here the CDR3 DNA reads TGTGCCAGCCGTTACAGGGGCCCCTACGAGCAGTACTTC. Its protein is CASRYRGPYEQYF.